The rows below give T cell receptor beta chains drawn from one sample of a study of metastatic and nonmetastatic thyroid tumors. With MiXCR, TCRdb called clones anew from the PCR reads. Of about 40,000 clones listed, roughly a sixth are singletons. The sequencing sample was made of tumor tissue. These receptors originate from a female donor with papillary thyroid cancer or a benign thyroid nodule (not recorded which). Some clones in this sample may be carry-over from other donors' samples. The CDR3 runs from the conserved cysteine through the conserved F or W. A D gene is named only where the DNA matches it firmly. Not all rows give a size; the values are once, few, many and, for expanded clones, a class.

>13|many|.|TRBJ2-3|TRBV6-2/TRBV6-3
TGTGCCAGCAGGACCACAGACACAGATACGCAGTATTTT
CASRTTDTDTQYF
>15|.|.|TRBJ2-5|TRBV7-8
TGTGCCAGCGAGATAATTCATGGTGTACAAGAGACCCAGTACTTC
CASEIIHGVQETQYF
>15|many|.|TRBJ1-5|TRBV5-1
TGCGCCAGCAGGCAGGGGCCGAATAGCAATCAGCCCCAGCATTTT
CASRQGPNSNQPQHF
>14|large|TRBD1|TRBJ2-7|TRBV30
TGTGCCTGGAGTGTTTCGGGGACAGCCTACGAGCAGTACTTC
CAWSVSGTAYEQYF
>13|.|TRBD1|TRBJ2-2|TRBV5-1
TGCTCCAGCAGGGGGACAGGGACCCGGGAGCTGTTTTTT
CSSRGTGTRELFF
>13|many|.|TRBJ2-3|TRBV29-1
TGCAGCGTCGGAGTCTTTGGTACAGATACGCAGTATTTT
CSVGVFGTDTQYF
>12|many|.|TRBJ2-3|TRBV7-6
TGTGCCAGCAGCTCGAACACAGATACGCAGTATTTT
CASSSNTDTQYF
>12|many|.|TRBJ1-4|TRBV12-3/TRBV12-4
TGTGCCAGCAGCGGTGGGTTAGAGAAACTGTTTTTT
CASSGGLEKLFF
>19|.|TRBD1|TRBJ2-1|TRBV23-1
TGCGCCAGCAGTCTGTCCCCCGGGACAGGGGGCGCCCGCTACAATGAGCAGTTCTTC
CASSLSPGTGGARYNEQFF
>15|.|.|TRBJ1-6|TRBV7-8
TGTGCCAGCAGCTCTAGTGGCTCCTATAATTCACCCCTCCACTTT
CASSSSGSYNSPLHF
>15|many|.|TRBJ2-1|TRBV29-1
TGCAGCGTGACCGGGTCCCGCCCTATTCTCGATGAGCAGTTCTTC
CSVTGSRPILDEQFF